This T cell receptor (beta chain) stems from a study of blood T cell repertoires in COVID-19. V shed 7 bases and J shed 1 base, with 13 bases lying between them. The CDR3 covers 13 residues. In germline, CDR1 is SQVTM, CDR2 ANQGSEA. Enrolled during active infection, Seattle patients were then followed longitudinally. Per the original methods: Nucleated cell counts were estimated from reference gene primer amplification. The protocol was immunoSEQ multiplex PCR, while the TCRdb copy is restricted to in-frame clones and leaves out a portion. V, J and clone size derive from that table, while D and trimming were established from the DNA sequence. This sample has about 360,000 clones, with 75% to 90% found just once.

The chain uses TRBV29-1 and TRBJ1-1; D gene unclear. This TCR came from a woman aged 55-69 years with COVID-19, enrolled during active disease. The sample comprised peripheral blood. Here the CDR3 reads CSARSQTNTEAFF. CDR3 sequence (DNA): TGCAGCGCTAGGAGTCAGACGAACACTGAAGCTTTCTTT.